Below, 10 T cell receptor beta chains from the same sample are listed, as sequenced in a study of beta chain features in type 1 diabetes. Points from the study as a whole: TCRB CDR3 length was moderately but significantly reduced in all four CD4+ subsets of Type 1 diabetes patients.

These receptors' targets are unknown. The investigators reverse transcribed all of the isolated RNA, so they sequenced expressed TCRB transcripts. Method: immunoSEQ multiplex PCR; TCRdb's copy keeps in-frame clones and lacks some. This sample carries about 660,000 clones, roughly 13% of them seen once, and the ten largest clones take roughly 0.04%. The sample comprised naive CD4+ T cells from blood. These receptors originate from a man aged 18-30 years with type 1 diabetes.

The CDR3 region is CASNWEDRQPQHF. The CDR3 DNA reads TGTGCCAGTAATTGGGAGGACAGGCAGCCCCAGCATTTT. The V and J genes are TRBV19 and TRBJ1-5; 7 bases are a match to TRBD1. Germline trimming cut 7 bases from V and 7 bases from J; bases unmatched to any gene: 7. The length of the CDR3 is 13 residues. Germline assignment: CDR1 LNHDA and CDR2 SQIVND (reference sequence).

The rearrangement joins TRBV7-3 to TRBJ1-6, with D possibly being TRBD1 (5 bases). CDR1 is SGHTA, CDR2 FQGTGA, per germline. The V and J ends lost 4 bases and 10 bases respectively, with 17 bases between them. The CDR3 loop spans 15 amino acids. In DNA form, the CDR3 reads TGTGCCAGCAGCTCCGGAACTTCAGGGTACTCACCCCTCCACTTT. It codes for CASSSGTSGYSPLHF.

This clone has just a few counts. The CDR3: CASSLSGGNQPQHF. As DNA, the CDR3 is TGTGCCAGCAGCCTATCAGGGGGCAATCAGCCCCAGCATTTT. The chain combines TRBV11-2 with TRBJ1-5; possible D gene TRBD1, 6 bases. Per germline, CDR1 SGHAT and CDR2 FQNNGV. V was cut by 5 bases and J by 2 bases, with 10 bases left in between. CDR3 length: 14 residues.

This clone occurred a few times. The chain has TRBV4-1 and TRBJ2-1, with D unclear. The CDR3 spans 15 residues. Trimming left V 4 bases short and J 9 bases short, with 19 bases between. Germline CDR1 reads MGHRA; CDR2 reads YSYEKL. This CDR3 reads CASSLFSSPLTEQFF. DNA for the CDR3: TGCGCCAGCAGCCTCTTTAGCTCGCCCCTCACTGAGCAGTTCTTC.

This chain links TRBV14 with TRBJ2-2; D tentatively fits TRBD1 or TRBD2 (5 bases each). Germline V CDR1 and CDR2: SGHDN, FVKESK. Between the trimmed V and J ends, which lost 4 bases and 6 bases, there was a span of 9 bases. CDR3 length equals 13 residues. CDR3 coding DNA: TGTGCCAGCAGCCCGGGACCCCCCGGGGAGCTGTTTTTT. Its translation: CASSPGPPGELFF. Full variable domain (remainder filled in from reference TRBV14 and TRBJ2-2): EAGVTQFPSHSVIEKGQTVTLRCDPISGHDNLYWYRRVMGKEIKFLLHFVKESKQDESGMPNNRFLAERTGGTYSTLKVQPAELEDSGVYFCASSPGPPGELFFGEGSRLTVL.

The table lists this clone with a few counts. V is TRBV28 and J is TRBJ2-1; D might be TRBD1 (5 bases). V lost 5 bases and J lost 7, with 15 bases in between. Germline lookup yields CDR1 MDHEN and CDR2 SYDVKM. The CDR3 totals 14 residues. The CDR3 nucleotides read TGTGCCAGCAGTCCCTCCGACAGAAAAAATGAGCAGTTCTTC. Translated: CASSPSDRKNEQFF.

This clone was detected only a few times. The chain combines TRBV7-2 with TRBJ2-7; 8 bases are a match to TRBD2. The CDR3 runs to 14 residues. V lost 5 bases, J lost 6 bases, and 9 bases stayed unmatched. Germline-derived CDR1 and CDR2 are SGHTA and FQGNSA. The CDR3 DNA is TGTGCCAGCAGCCGCCATAGCGGGGATGGCGAGCAGTACTTC. It specifies CASSRHSGDGEQYF.

Written as DNA, the CDR3 is TGTGCCAGCAGCCTAGGAGGGGGACCCTTAGGGACCCAGTACTTC. Its translation: CASSLGGGPLGTQYF. The chain employs TRBV9 and TRBJ2-5; possibly TRBD1 or TRBD2 for D (6 bases each). Germline V gene sequence: CDR1 SGDLS, CDR2 YYNGEE. This CDR3 has 15 residues. With 4 bases removed from V and 7 bases from J, the gap between germline ends came to 20 bases. Full variable domain (rest looked up from reference TRBV9 and TRBJ2-5): DSGVTQTPKHLITATGQRVTLRCSPRSGDLSVYWYQQSLDQGLQFLIQYYNGEERAKGNILERFSAQQFPDLHSELNLSSLELGDSALYFCASSLGGGPLGTQYFGPGTRLLVL.

The sample holds a few counts of this clone. The J gene is TRBJ2-7, the V gene TRBV10-3, with D unresolved. The CDR3 is made up of 13 amino acids. CDR1 is ENHRY and CDR2 is SYGVKD in the germline V gene. V dropped 2 bases and J dropped 6 bases, with 11 bases sitting between them. The CDR3 DNA sequence: TGTGCCATCAGTGAGGGTGAATCGTTCGAGCAGTACTTC. It codes for CAISEGESFEQYF.

The gene calls are TRBV29-1 and TRBJ1-3; D remains unclear. The CDR3 is 16 residues long. V lost 1 base to trimming and J lost 0 bases, with 13 bases between them. Germline V gene lookup returns CDR1 SQVTM and CDR2 ANQGSEA. CDR3 protein: CSVEAAGRSSGNTIYF. CDR3 coding DNA: TGCAGCGTTGAAGCGGCGGGCCGAAGCTCTGGAAACACCATATATTTT.